This TCR beta chain was captured in a study of cytomegalovirus exposure and HLA in healthy donors. Study information: The roughly 120 validation repertoires matched the 666 first-cohort repertoires in platform, a later analysis reported.

Sequenced by immunoSEQ multiplex PCR; TCRdb stores in-frame clones only, minus some. The data show 250,000 to 300,000 clones, 65% to 90% seen once. About this clone itself: The target antigen is unknown.

Study-level points and caveats: Most observed TCR sequences were rare, whereas some public TCRs were detected in many donors.

Sequencing input: PBMCs. The origin of this receptor is a woman younger than 35 in good health and CMV-seronegative.

For the CDR3, the DNA is TGTGCCAGCAGACGGACAGGGGCCGTATCTCATGAGCAGTTCTTC. Its protein is CASRRTGAVSHEQFF. The chain is built from TRBV6-5 and TRBJ2-1, with 9 nucleotides matching TRBD1. The germline V gene encodes CDR1 MNHEY and CDR2 SVGAGI. After removal of 6 bases from V and 8 bases from J, the junction contained 11 bases not matched to a gene. This CDR3 is built from 15 residues.